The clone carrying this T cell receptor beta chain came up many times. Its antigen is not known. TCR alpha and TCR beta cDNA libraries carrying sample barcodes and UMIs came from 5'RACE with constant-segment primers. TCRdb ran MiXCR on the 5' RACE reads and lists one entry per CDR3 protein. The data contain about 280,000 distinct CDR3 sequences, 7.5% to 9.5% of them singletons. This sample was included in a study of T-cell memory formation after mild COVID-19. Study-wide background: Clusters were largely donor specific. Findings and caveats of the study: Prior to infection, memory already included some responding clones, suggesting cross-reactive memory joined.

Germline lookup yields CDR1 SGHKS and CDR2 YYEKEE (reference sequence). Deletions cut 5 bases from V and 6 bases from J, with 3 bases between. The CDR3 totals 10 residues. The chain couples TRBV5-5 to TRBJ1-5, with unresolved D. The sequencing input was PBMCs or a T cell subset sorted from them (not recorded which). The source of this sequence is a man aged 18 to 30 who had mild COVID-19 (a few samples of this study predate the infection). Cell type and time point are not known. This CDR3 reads CASSGQPQHF. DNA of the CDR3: TGTGCCAGCAGTGGTCAGCCCCAGCATTTT.